This T cell receptor beta chain was profiled in a study of blood T cell repertoires in COVID-19. About the study: Sites in the United States, Italy and Spain provided acute and convalescent COVID-19 samples.

Trimming took off 7 bases at V and 0 bases at J, with 12 bases between the two ends. This CDR3 region has 14 residues. CDR1 SNHLY and CDR2 FYNNEI come from the germline V gene. There are a few counts of this clone. Study processing details: For nucleated cells, counts were estimated from reference gene primer amplification. Clones were read by immunoSEQ multiplex PCR, and TCRdb kept only the in-frame ones, dropping some. V and J calls and clone size come straight from that table; D and trimming were deduced from the DNA. The data contain 150,000 to 200,000 clones, about 85% of them singletons. This chain connects TRBV2 to TRBJ1-2; possibly TRBD1 for D (5 bases). The clonotype comes from an elderly woman with acute or convalescent COVID-19. Sequencing was carried out using peripheral blood. The CDR3 sequence is CASKSGTANYGYTF. CDR3 coding DNA: TGTGCCAGCAAGAGCGGGACGGCTAACTATGGCTACACCTTC. Full variable domain (missing parts from reference TRBV2 and TRBJ1-2): EPEVTQTPSHQVTQMGQEVILRCVPISNHLYFYWYRQILGQKVEFLVSFYNNEISEKSEIFDDQFSVERPDGSNFTLKIRSTKLEDSAMYFCASKSGTANYGYTFGSGTRLTVV.